This TCR beta chain was recorded in a study of cytomegalovirus exposure and HLA in healthy donors. General study points: The majority of CMV-associated TCR beta chains were reported as apparently HLA-restricted in a later analysis. Across HLA loci, a later analysis found differing TCR association rates, with DRB1 most and HLA-C fewest.

Losses at the gene ends were 4 bases for V and 15 bases for J; bases not matched to a gene: 20. The CDR3 contains 16 residues. CDR1 is SGHNT, CDR2 YYREEE, per germline (reference sequence). This clone was detected once. Its antigen is not known. In the PCR, 60 Vbeta and 13 Jbeta primers were used. The method was immunoSEQ multiplex PCR; TCRdb's version includes in-frame clones alone and lacks a portion of them. This sample carries over 80,000 clones, roughly 74% of them seen once, and the ten largest clones take less than 15%. The rearrangement links TRBV5-4 to TRBJ2-1, with 9 bases matching TRBD1. The sequenced material came from PBMCs. The clonotype comes from a woman in her seventies in good health and CMV-seropositive. CDR3 sequence: CASSLGTGSRLLQAFF. The CDR3 nucleotides are TGTGCCAGCAGCCTAGGGACAGGGTCCAGACTTCTCCAAGCGTTCTTC. The variable domain in full, completed from reference TRBV5-4 and TRBJ2-1, reads ETGVTQSPTHLIKTRGQQVTLRCSSQSGHNTVSWYQQALGQGPQFIFQYYREEENGRGNFPPRFSGLQFPNYSSELNVNALELDDSALYLCASSLGTGSRLLQAFFGPGTRLTVL.